The 14 T cell receptor beta chains listed next were all sequenced from one sample in a study of blood T cell repertoires in COVID-19. Sequencing was performed with immunoSEQ multiplex PCR; in TCRdb, only in-frame clones are kept and a portion is missing. The sample carries 220,000 or so clones, approximately 82% recorded once. The sample consisted of peripheral blood. The receptors come from a woman of 80 years or more with acute or convalescent COVID-19.

This chain joins TRBV14 and TRBJ2-7, with D tentatively TRBD1 (5 bases). Germline V gene lookup returns CDR1 SGHDN and CDR2 FVKESK. CDR3 length: 15 residues. Deletions cut 0 bases from V and 7 bases from J, with 16 bases between. The CDR3 coding sequence is TGTGCCAGCAGCCAAGATCGGATCAGGGCAAATGAGCAGTACTTC. It specifies CASSQDRIRANEQYF. The full variable domain, with the rest looked up from reference TRBV14 and TRBJ2-7, is EAGVTQFPSHSVIEKGQTVTLRCDPISGHDNLYWYRRVMGKEIKFLLHFVKESKQDESGMPNNRFLAERTGGTYSTLKVQPAELEDSGVYFCASSQDRIRANEQYFGPGTRLTVT.

V gene TRBV18 combines with J gene TRBJ1-5, with 9 bases fitting TRBD1. Germline loops: CDR1 KGHSH, CDR2 LQKENI. After removal of 2 bases from V and 7 bases from J, the junction contained 6 bases not matched to a gene. The CDR3 is 15 residues long. CDR3 sequence (DNA): TGTGCCAGCTCACCATCGGGACAGGGAGGGCAGCCCCAGCATTTT. It translates to CASSPSGQGGQPQHF.

There are a few counts of this clone. The chain is built from TRBV24-1 and TRBJ2-1, with TRBD1 identical over 7 bases. V shed 3 bases and J 2 bases; nucleotides not matched to a gene: 6. The CDR3 length is 16 residues. Germline CDR1 and CDR2: KGHDR and SFDVKD. CDR3 sequence reads: CATSDPSTGPYNEQFF. DNA of the CDR3: TGTGCCACCAGTGATCCTTCGACAGGGCCCTACAATGAGCAGTTCTTC.

V usage is TRBV9 and J usage is TRBJ1-1; 7 nucleotides agree with TRBD1. The CDR3 runs to 16 residues. Looked up from germline, CDR1 is SGDLS and CDR2 is YYNGEE. The junction had 14 bases not matched to a gene; V was cut back by 0 bases and J by 9 bases. CDR3 nucleotide sequence: TGTGCCAGCAGCGTAGTGGGGACAGAAGGTAGAGCGAAAGCTTTCTTT. Translated, it gives CASSVVGTEGRAKAFF. Filled out from reference TRBV9 and TRBJ1-1, the complete variable domain reads DSGVTQTPKHLITATGQRVTLRCSPRSGDLSVYWYQQSLDQGLQFLIQYYNGEERAKGNILERFSAQQFPDLHSELNLSSLELGDSALYFCASSVVGTEGRAKAFFGQGTRLTVV.

V usage is TRBV3-1 (or the pseudogene TRBV3-2) and J usage is TRBJ2-1; 9 bases fit TRBD1. The CDR3 has 15 residues. Germline V gives CDR1 LGHDT, CDR2 YNNKEL (reference sequence). With 2 bases clipped from V and 5 bases from J, the junction kept 4 bases outside the gene matches. CDR3 loop: CASSQPWTGDNEQFF. The CDR3 bases are TGTGCCAGCAGCCAACCGTGGACAGGGGACAATGAGCAGTTCTTC.

The chain recombines TRBV18 with TRBJ2-2; 9 nucleotides agree with TRBD2. Germline V gene data show CDR1 as KGHSH and CDR2 as LQKENI. J gave up 6 bases and V 6 bases, and 11 bases lay outside the gene matches. This CDR3 region has 16 residues. DNA for the CDR3: TGTGCCAGCTCCCAGCGTATAGCGGGAGACCCCGGGGAGCTGTTTTTT. Translating gives CASSQRIAGDPGELFF. Full variable domain (remainder filled in from reference TRBV18 and TRBJ2-2): NAGVMQNPRHLVRRRGQEARLRCSPMKGHSHVYWYRQLPEEGLKFMVYLQKENIIDESGMPKERFSAEFPKEGPSILRIQQVVRGDSAAYFCASSQRIAGDPGELFFGEGSRLTVL.

The rearrangement uses TRBV7-9 and TRBJ1-2, with D perhaps matching TRBD1 (6 bases). With 7 bases removed from V and 6 bases from J, the gap between germline ends came to 18 bases. The CDR3 runs 14 residues. Per germline, CDR1 SEHNR and CDR2 FQNEAQ (reference sequence). CDR3: CASIVGTGTHGYTF. CDR3 sequence (DNA): TGTGCCAGCATCGTAGGAACAGGGACCCATGGCTACACCTTC.

The genes are TRBV5-1 and TRBJ2-5; 8 positions match TRBD1. The CDR3 spans 18 residues. The germline V gene has CDR1 SGHRS and CDR2 YFSETQ. The J segment lost 2 bases and the V segment lost 4 bases, leaving 16 bases of the junction unmatched. CDR3 sequence (DNA): TGCGCCAGCAGCCCCGGACAGGGATTTAGCGGAGCTCAAGAGACCCAGTACTTC. Translation gives CASSPGQGFSGAQETQYF.

The V and J genes are TRBV4-3 and TRBJ1-1; 7 positions match TRBD1. The CDR3 covers 16 residues. The J segment lost 4 bases and the V segment lost 6 bases, leaving 14 bases of the junction unmatched. Germline V gene sequence: CDR1 LGHNA, CDR2 YSLEER. The CDR3 DNA is TGCGCCAGCAGGATCAACGTTGGTACAGGGGTCACTGAAGCTTTCTTT. It specifies CASRINVGTGVTEAFF.

Here the CDR3 DNA reads TGTGCCAGCAGCCAGCAACAGGGACCCCATGGCTACACCTTC. Amino acids: CASSQQQGPHGYTF. The V and J genes are TRBV14 and TRBJ1-2, with a possible D match to TRBD1 (6 bases). Germline CDR1 SGHDN, CDR2 FVKESK. V dropped 3 bases and J dropped 6 bases, with 14 bases sitting between them. The length of the CDR3 is 14 residues.

V and J are TRBV5-1 and TRBJ1-4; a weak D match, TRBD1 (6 bases). This CDR3 spans 17 amino acids. The ends were cut back, 4 bases at V and 5 bases at J, with 21 bases in the middle. Per germline, CDR1 SGHRS and CDR2 YFSETQ. The CDR3 nucleotides read TGCGCCAGCAGCCCAACCGCTGGGGGCTCTGGGAATGAAAAACTGTTTTTT. Translation: CASSPTAGGSGNEKLFF.

At least ten counts were recorded for this clone. V is TRBV4-3 and J is TRBJ2-1; 7 bases line up with TRBD2. The CDR3 runs to 16 residues. CDR1 and CDR2 from the germline V gene are LGHNA and YSLEER. The J segment lost 8 bases and the V segment lost 1 base, leaving 11 bases of the junction unmatched. CDR3 residues: CASSQGREIGGHEQFF. Written as DNA, the CDR3 is TGCGCCAGCAGCCAAGGGCGGGAGATTGGAGGCCATGAGCAGTTCTTC.

The CDR3 coding sequence is TGTGCCACCGGGGAGACCGGGGAGCTGTTTTTT. It encodes CATGETGELFF. The chain links TRBV24-1 to TRBJ2-2; maybe TRBD2 (5 bases). The V end was cut by 9 bases, the J end by 5 bases, with 6 bases between. The CDR3 length is 11 residues. The germline V gene encodes CDR1 KGHDR and CDR2 SFDVKD.

This chain joins TRBV2 and TRBJ1-5; D is perhaps TRBD1 (6 bases). The germline V and J ends were trimmed by 5 bases and 2 bases, with 13 bases remaining between them. The CDR3 loop spans 15 amino acids. CDR1 is SNHLY and CDR2 is FYNNEI in the germline V gene. The CDR3 protein is CASSPTGFGNQPQHF. CDR3 coding DNA: TGTGCCAGCAGTCCGACAGGATTTGGCAATCAGCCCCAGCATTTT. Using reference TRBV2 and TRBJ1-5 for the parts outside the CDR3, the full variable domain is EPEVTQTPSHQVTQMGQEVILRCVPISNHLYFYWYRQILGQKVEFLVSFYNNEISEKSEIFDDQFSVERPDGSNFTLKIRSTKLEDSAMYFCASSPTGFGNQPQHFGDGTRLSIL.